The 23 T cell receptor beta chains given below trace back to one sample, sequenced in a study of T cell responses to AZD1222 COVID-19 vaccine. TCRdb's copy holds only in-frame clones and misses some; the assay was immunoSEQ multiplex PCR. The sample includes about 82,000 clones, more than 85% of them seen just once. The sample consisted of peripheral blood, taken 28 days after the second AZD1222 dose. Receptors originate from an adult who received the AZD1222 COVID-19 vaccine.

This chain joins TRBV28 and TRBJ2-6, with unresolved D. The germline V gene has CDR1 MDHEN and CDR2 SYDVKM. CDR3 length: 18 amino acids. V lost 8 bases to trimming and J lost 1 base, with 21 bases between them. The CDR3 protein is CASQFPPGEVSGANVLTF. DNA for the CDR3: TGTGCCAGCCAATTCCCCCCAGGTGAGGTTTCTGGGGCCAACGTCCTGACTTTC.

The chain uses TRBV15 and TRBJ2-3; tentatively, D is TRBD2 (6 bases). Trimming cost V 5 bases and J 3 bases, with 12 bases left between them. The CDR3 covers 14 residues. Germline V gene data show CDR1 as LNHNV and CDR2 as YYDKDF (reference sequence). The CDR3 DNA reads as TGTGCCACCAGCCCCGGGAGCGCTACAGATACGCAGTATTTT. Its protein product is CATSPGSATDTQYF.

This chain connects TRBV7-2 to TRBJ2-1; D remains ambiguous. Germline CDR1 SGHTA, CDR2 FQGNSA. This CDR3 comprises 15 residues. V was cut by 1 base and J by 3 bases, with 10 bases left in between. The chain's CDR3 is CASSLVSANYNEQFF. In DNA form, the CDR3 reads TGTGCCAGCAGCTTAGTGTCAGCGAACTACAATGAGCAGTTCTTC.

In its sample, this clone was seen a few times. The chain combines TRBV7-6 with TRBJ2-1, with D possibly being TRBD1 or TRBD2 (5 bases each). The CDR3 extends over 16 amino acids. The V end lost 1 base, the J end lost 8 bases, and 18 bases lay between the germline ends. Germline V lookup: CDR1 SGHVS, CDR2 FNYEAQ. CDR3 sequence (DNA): TGTGCCAGCAGCTTAGTGACCTCAGGGCTAGCTTATGAGCAGTTCTTC. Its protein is CASSLVTSGLAYEQFF.

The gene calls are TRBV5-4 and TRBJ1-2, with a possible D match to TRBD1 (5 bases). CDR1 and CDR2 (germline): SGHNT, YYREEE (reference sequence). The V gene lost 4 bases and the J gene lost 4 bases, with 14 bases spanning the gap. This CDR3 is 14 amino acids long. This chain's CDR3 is CASSTGTVRYGYTF. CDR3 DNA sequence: TGTGCCAGCAGCACCGGGACGGTCCGCTATGGCTACACCTTC.

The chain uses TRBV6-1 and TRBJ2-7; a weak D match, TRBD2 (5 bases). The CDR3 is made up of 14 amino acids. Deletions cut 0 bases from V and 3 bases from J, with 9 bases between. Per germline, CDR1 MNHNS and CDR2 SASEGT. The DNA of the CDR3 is TGTGCCAGCAGTGAAGCAGGGAGAAGCTACGAGCAGTACTTC. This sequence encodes CASSEAGRSYEQYF.

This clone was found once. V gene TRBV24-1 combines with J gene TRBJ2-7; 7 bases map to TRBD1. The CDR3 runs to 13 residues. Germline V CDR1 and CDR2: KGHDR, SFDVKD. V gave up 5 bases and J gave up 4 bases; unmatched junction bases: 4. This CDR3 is CATSGAGGYEQYF. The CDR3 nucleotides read TGTGCCACCAGTGGGGCAGGGGGATACGAGCAGTACTTC.

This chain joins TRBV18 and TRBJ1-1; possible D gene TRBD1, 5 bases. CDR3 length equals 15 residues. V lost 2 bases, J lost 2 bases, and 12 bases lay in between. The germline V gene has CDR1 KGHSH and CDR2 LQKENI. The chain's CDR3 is CASSPGYGTNTEAFF. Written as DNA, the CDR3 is TGTGCCAGCTCACCAGGGTATGGGACTAACACTGAAGCTTTCTTT.

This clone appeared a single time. The CDR3 loop is CATTSRDDPSTGELFF. Written as DNA, the CDR3 is TGTGCCACCACCTCTAGAGACGACCCGTCGACCGGGGAGCTGTTTTTT. The chain carries TRBV18 and TRBJ2-2, with D uncertain. The CDR3 totals 16 residues. Germline V gives CDR1 KGHSH, CDR2 LQKENI. V was pared by 10 bases and J by 5 bases, with 23 bases between. The entire variable domain, with the rest obtained from reference TRBV18 and TRBJ2-2, is as follows: NAGVMQNPRHLVRRRGQEARLRCSPMKGHSHVYWYRQLPEEGLKFMVYLQKENIIDESGMPKERFSAEFPKEGPSILRIQQVVRGDSAAYFCATTSRDDPSTGELFFGEGSRLTVL.

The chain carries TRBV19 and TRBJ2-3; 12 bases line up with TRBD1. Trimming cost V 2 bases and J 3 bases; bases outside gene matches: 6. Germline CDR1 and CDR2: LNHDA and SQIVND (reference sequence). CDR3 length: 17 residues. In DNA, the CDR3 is TGTGCCAGTAGTATAAGGGACAGGGGGCGGTGGACAGATACGCAGTATTTT. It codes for CASSIRDRGRWTDTQYF.

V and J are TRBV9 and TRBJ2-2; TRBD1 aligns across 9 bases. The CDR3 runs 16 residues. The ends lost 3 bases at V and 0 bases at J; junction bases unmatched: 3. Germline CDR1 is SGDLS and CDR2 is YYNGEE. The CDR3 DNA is TGTGCCAGCAGCGCGAGGACAGGGGCGAACACCGGGGAGCTGTTTTTT. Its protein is CASSARTGANTGELFF.

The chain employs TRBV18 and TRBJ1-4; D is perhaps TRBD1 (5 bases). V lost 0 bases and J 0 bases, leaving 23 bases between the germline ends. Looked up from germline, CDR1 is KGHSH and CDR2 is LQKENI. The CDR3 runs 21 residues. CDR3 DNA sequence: TGTGCCAGCTCACCACCGTTGGAGGACCTTGGACAATGGGCAACTAATGAAAAACTGTTTTTT. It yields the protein CASSPPLEDLGQWATNEKLFF.

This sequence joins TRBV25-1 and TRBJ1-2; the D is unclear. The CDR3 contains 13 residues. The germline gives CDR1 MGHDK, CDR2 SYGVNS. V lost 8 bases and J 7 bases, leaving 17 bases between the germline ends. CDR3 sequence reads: CASSEAGQVGYTF. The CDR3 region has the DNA TGTGCCAGCTCGGAGGCCGGTCAGGTTGGCTACACCTTC.

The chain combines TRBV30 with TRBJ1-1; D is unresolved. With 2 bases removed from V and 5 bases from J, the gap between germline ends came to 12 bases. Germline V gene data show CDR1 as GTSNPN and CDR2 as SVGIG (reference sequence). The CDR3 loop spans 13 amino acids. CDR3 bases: TGTGCCTGGAGTCTTGGCGGGTGGACTGAAGCTTTCTTT. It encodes CAWSLGGWTEAFF.

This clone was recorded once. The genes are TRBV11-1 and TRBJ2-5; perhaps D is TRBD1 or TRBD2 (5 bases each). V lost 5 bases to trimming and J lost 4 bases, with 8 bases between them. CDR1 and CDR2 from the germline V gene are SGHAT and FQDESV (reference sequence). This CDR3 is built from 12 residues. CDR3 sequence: CASSRDRETQYF. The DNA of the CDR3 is TGTGCCAGCAGCCGGGACCGAGAGACCCAGTACTTC. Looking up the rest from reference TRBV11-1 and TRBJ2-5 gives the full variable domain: EAEVAQSPRYKITEKSQAVAFWCDPISGHATLYWYRQILGQGPELLVQFQDESVVDDSQLPKDRFSAERLKGVDSTLKIQPAELGDSAMYLCASSRDRETQYFGPGTRLLVL.

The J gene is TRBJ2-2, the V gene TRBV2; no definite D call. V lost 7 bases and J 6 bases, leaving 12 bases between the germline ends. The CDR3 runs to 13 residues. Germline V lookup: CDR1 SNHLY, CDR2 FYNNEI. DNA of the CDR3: TGTGCCAGCAATCCTAGGTCCGCCGGGGAGCTGTTTTTT. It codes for CASNPRSAGELFF.

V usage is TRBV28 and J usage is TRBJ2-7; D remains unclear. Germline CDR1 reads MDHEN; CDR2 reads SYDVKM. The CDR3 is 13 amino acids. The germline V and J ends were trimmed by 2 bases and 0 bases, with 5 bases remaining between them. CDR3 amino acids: CASSLTSSYEQYF. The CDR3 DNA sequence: TGTGCCAGCAGTTTAACGAGCTCCTACGAGCAGTACTTC.

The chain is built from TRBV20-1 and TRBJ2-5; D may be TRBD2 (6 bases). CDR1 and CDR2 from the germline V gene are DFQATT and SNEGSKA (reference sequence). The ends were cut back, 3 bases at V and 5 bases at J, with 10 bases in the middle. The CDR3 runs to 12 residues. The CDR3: CSASGLAETQYF. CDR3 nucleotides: TGCAGTGCTAGTGGGCTAGCGGAGACCCAGTACTTC.

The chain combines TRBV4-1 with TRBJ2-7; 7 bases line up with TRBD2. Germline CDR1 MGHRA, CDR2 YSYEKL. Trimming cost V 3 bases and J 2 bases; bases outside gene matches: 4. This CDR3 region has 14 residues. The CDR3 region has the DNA TGCGCCAGCAGCCATCCGGCGGGGGCCTACGAGCAGTACTTC. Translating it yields CASSHPAGAYEQYF.

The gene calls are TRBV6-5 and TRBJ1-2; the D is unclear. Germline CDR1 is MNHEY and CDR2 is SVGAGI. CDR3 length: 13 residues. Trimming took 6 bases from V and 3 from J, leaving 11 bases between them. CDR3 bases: TGTGCCAGCAGGCGGGCCAGAGACTATGGCTACACCTTC. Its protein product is CASRRARDYGYTF.

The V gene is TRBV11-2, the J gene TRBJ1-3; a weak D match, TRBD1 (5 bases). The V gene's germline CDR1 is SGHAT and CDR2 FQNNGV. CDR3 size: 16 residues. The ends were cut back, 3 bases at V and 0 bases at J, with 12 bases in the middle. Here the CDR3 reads CASSLTQVSSGNTIYF. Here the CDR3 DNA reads TGTGCCAGCAGCTTGACACAGGTCTCCTCTGGAAACACCATATATTTT.

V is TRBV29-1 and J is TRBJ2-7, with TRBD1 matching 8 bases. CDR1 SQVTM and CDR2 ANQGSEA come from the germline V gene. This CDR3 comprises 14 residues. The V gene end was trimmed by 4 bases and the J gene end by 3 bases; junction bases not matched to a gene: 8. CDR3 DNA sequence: TGCAGCGTTGTTGTCGGACAGGGAGTCTACGAGCAGTACTTC. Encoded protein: CSVVVGQGVYEQYF.

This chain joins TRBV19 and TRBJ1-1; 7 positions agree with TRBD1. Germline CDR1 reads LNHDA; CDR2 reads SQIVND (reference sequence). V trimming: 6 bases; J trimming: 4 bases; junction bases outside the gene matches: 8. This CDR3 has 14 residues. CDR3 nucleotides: TGTGCCAGTAGCCTAGGGGGCAGGGGCACTGAAGCTTTCTTT. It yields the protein CASSLGGRGTEAFF.